The entry that follows covers one T cell receptor (beta chain) sequence. Individuals aged about 18 to 100 years were recruited from about two dozen US areas. Assay used: immunoSEQ multiplex PCR; TCRdb lists only in-frame clones, some missing. The data contain roughly 250,000 clones, about 88% of them singletons. This sample stems from a study of blood T cell repertoires in COVID-19. The CDR3 totals 15 residues. Germline values: CDR1 LNHDA, CDR2 SQIVND (reference sequence). V trimming: 4 bases; J trimming: 2 bases; junction bases outside the gene matches: 2. Source material: PBMCs or T cells enriched from blood (not recorded which). This receptor was taken from a woman between 45 and 65 years old who had recovered from COVID-19. The chain carries TRBV19 and TRBJ2-6, with TRBD2 identical over 7 bases. The DNA of the CDR3 is TGTGCCAGTAGTAGGGGGGGAACTGGGGCCAACGTCCTGACTTTC. Translation: CASSRGGTGANVLTF. The full variable domain, its missing parts supplied by reference TRBV19 and TRBJ2-6, is DGGITQSPKYLFRKEGQNVTLSCEQNLNHDAMYWYRQDPGQGLRLIYYSQIVNDFQKGDIAEGYSVSREKKESFPLTVTSAQKNPTAFYLCASSRGGTGANVLTFGAGSRLTVL.